The 30 T cell receptor beta chains listed next were all sequenced from one sample in a study of cytomegalovirus exposure and HLA in healthy donors. The PCR made use of 60 Vbeta and 13 Jbeta primers. Clones were read by immunoSEQ multiplex PCR, and TCRdb kept only the in-frame ones, dropping some. The sample includes about 140,000 clones, around 82% of them seen just once. The sequenced sample was PBMCs. The receptors here all came from a man aged 40-49 years in good health and CMV-seropositive.

The rearrangement uses TRBV5-1 and TRBJ2-1; 13 bases align to TRBD2. From germline, CDR1 is SGHRS and CDR2 YFSETQ. This CDR3 is 15 amino acids long. The J segment lost 6 bases and the V segment lost 3 bases, leaving 3 bases of the junction unmatched. The CDR3 nucleotides are TGCGCCAGCAGCTCGGGACTAGCGGGAACCAATGAGCAGTTCTTC. Translated: CASSSGLAGTNEQFF.

This clone showed up just a few times. The CDR3 protein is CASSLRDRSYEQYF. The CDR3 coding sequence is TGTGCCAGCAGCCTACGGGACAGATCCTACGAGCAGTACTTC. J is TRBJ2-7 and V is TRBV7-9; TRBD1 matches 7 bases. Germline CDR1 reads SEHNR; CDR2 reads FQNEAQ (reference sequence). The CDR3 has 14 residues. V dropped 5 bases and J dropped 1; count of bases not matched to a gene: 5.

V gene TRBV5-1 combines with J gene TRBJ1-3; the match to TRBD1 covers 7 bases. V shed 3 bases and J 0 bases; nucleotides not matched to a gene: 6. CDR1 is SGHRS, CDR2 YFSETQ, per germline. This CDR3 has 16 amino acids. The CDR3 region has the DNA TGCGCCAGCAGCTCCGGGACAGCGAGCTCTGGAAACACCATATATTTT. Translation gives CASSSGTASSGNTIYF.

The chain combines TRBV15 with TRBJ2-7; D may be TRBD2 (7 bases). Trimming cost V 2 bases and J 0 bases, with 14 bases left between them. Germline CDR1 is LNHNV and CDR2 is YYDKDF (reference sequence). This CDR3 is 16 amino acids long. CDR3 region: CATSRPGGPHSYEQYF. In DNA, the CDR3 is TGTGCCACCAGCAGACCCGGGGGGCCCCACTCCTACGAGCAGTACTTC.

Only one count was recorded for this clone. V is TRBV30 and J is TRBJ2-1; D remains unclear. V was trimmed by 2 bases and J by 0 bases, leaving 14 bases between them. The V gene's germline CDR1 is GTSNPN and CDR2 SVGIG (reference sequence). This CDR3 region has 16 residues. The CDR3 sequence: CAWSPLGQVSYNEQFF. The CDR3 DNA follows: TGTGCCTGGAGTCCTTTGGGCCAGGTCTCCTACAATGAGCAGTTCTTC.

The rearrangement uses TRBV15 and TRBJ1-4; TRBD1 might be the D (5 bases). The CDR3 is 14 amino acids. Germline loops: CDR1 LNHNV, CDR2 YYDKDF (reference sequence). The ends were cut back, 2 bases at V and 10 bases at J, with 14 bases in the middle. CDR3 bases: TGTGCCACCAGCAGACCCGACAGTTATGGAAAACTGTTTTTT. Its protein product is CATSRPDSYGKLFF. Full variable domain (rest looked up from reference TRBV15 and TRBJ1-4): DAMVIQNPRYQVTQFGKPVTLSCSQTLNHNVMYWYQQKSSQAPKLLFHYYDKDFNNEADTPDNFQSRRPNTSFCFLDIRSPGLGDTAMYLCATSRPDSYGKLFFGSGTQLSVL.

The chain joins TRBV2 to TRBJ2-7; D is unclear. CDR3 length: 14 residues. The V and J ends lost 3 bases and 2 bases respectively, with 11 bases between them. CDR1 and CDR2 (germline): SNHLY, FYNNEI. In nucleotides, the CDR3 is TGTGCCAGCAGTGATTCCATGATAGCCTACGAGCAGTACTTC. Its translation is CASSDSMIAYEQYF.

This CDR3 is CASSPGLAGGPGQYF. CDR3 nucleotides: TGTGCCAGCAGCCCTGGACTAGCGGGGGGGCCAGGACAGTACTTC. The chain has TRBV7-2 and TRBJ2-7; 15 bases match TRBD2. The V gene's germline CDR1 is SGHTA and CDR2 FQGNSA. Germline trimming cut 5 bases from V and 10 bases from J; bases unmatched to any gene: 9. This CDR3 has 15 amino acids.

This chain uses TRBV4-3 with TRBJ2-1; the D gene is possibly TRBD1 (6 bases). This CDR3 has 15 amino acids. The V end lost 0 bases, the J end lost 6 bases, and 12 bases lay between the germline ends. Germline CDR1 and CDR2: LGHNA and YSLEER. In DNA form, the CDR3 reads TGCGCCAGCAGCCAAGAGAAACAGGGCGGCAATGAGCAGTTCTTC. Protein: CASSQEKQGGNEQFF.

This chain connects TRBV5-8 to TRBJ1-1; 12 nucleotides align to TRBD1. Germline V gene sequence: CDR1 SGHTS, CDR2 YDEGEE. The J segment lost 5 bases and the V segment lost 4 bases, leaving 6 bases of the junction unmatched. CDR3 length: 15 residues. The CDR3 region has the DNA TGTGCCAGCAGCCGAGGGGACAGGGGGCGAACTGAAGCTTTCTTT. Its translation: CASSRGDRGRTEAFF.

This clone showed up just once. The CDR3 DNA is TGTGCCAGCAGCTTTCAGGGCAGGGGGTATAATCAGCCCCAGCATTTT. Protein sequence: CASSFQGRGYNQPQHF. The V call is TRBV5-6, the J call TRBJ1-5; 7 bases fit TRBD1. The CDR3 runs to 16 residues. Germline CDR1 and CDR2: SGHDT and YYEEEE. V dropped 2 bases and J dropped 4; count of bases not matched to a gene: 9. Full variable domain (rest looked up from reference TRBV5-6 and TRBJ1-5): DAGVTQSPTHLIKTRGQQVTLRCSPKSGHDTVSWYQQALGQGPQFIFQYYEEEERQRGNFPDRFSGHQFPNYSSELNVNALLLGDSALYLCASSFQGRGYNQPQHFGDGTRLSIL.

This chain connects TRBV28 to TRBJ1-4, with 7 bases identical to TRBD1. Germline values: CDR1 MDHEN, CDR2 SYDVKM. The CDR3 is 17 residues long. V was pared by 3 bases and J by 5 bases, with 12 bases of the junction left unmatched. The CDR3 DNA reads TGTGCCAGCAGTTTTACCAAGAGGGGGCTGGTCAATGAAAAACTGTTTTTT. This translates into CASSFTKRGLVNEKLFF.

The V gene is TRBV5-1, the J gene TRBJ2-1; 10 bases map to TRBD2. CDR1 SGHRS and CDR2 YFSETQ come from the germline V gene. The junction had 1 base not matched to a gene; V was cut back by 4 bases and J by 0 bases. This CDR3 is built from 15 residues. The CDR3, as DNA: TGCGCCAGCAGCGCTAGCGGGAGCTCCTACAATGAGCAGTTCTTC. Its translation is CASSASGSSYNEQFF.

The V gene is TRBV27, the J gene TRBJ2-1; 7 nucleotides match TRBD2. The CDR3 is made up of 13 amino acids. The junction had 11 bases not matched to a gene; V was cut back by 9 bases and J by 9 bases. Per germline, CDR1 MNHEY and CDR2 SMNVEV (reference sequence). CDR3 loop: CASQELREGEQFF. For the CDR3, the DNA is TGTGCCAGTCAAGAATTGAGGGAGGGTGAGCAGTTCTTC.

The chain combines TRBV7-2 with TRBJ2-5, with D possibly being TRBD2 (6 bases). V was pared by 3 bases and J by 7 bases, with 12 bases between. Per the germline V gene, CDR1 is SGHTA and CDR2 is FQGNSA. The length of the CDR3 is 13 residues. This CDR3 reads CASSFGQAGTQYF. The CDR3 nucleotides read TGTGCCAGCAGCTTCGGACAAGCGGGGACCCAGTACTTC.

The chain couples TRBV27 to TRBJ2-5, with 8 bases matching TRBD2. The germline CDR1 and CDR2 sequences are MNHEY and SMNVEV (reference sequence). Unmatched junction bases numbered 18, after V lost 5 bases and J lost 7 bases. CDR3 length: 17 residues. In DNA, the CDR3 is TGTGCCAGCAGTCCCCCACTTCGCGCGGGGGGCTTAAGGACCCAGTACTTC. Translating it yields CASSPPLRAGGLRTQYF.

The V call is TRBV4-2, the J call TRBJ1-2, with D perhaps TRBD1 (6 bases). CDR3 length: 14 amino acids. V lost 1 base, J lost 3 bases, and 9 bases lay in between. Germline-derived CDR1 and CDR2 are LGHNA and YNFKEQ. The CDR3 region is CASSQGRQDYGYTF. The DNA of the CDR3 is TGTGCCAGCAGCCAAGGGAGACAGGACTATGGCTACACCTTC.

The J gene is TRBJ2-5, the V gene TRBV19; 7 nucleotides align to TRBD2. The J call may be in error: the DNA end matches TRBJ2-7 better. The CDR3 runs to 14 residues. Per germline, CDR1 LNHDA and CDR2 SQIVND (reference sequence). This CDR3 is CASSIGGSSYEQYF. The CDR3 nucleotides read TGTGCCAGTAGTATAGGCGGGAGCTCCTACGAGCAGTACTTC.

Remarks on this clone: One end of the junction does not line up with germline, which may come from a read error. The chain employs TRBV7-7 and TRBJ2-7; D is unclear. Germline V gives CDR1 SSHAT, CDR2 FNYEAQ (reference sequence). This CDR3 is 15 amino acids long. The DNA for the CDR3 is TGTGCTAGCAACATAGTCATAGACAAGTATTACGAGCAGTACTTC. This codes for CASNIVIDKYYEQYF.

This sequence joins TRBV7-8 and TRBJ1-1, with TRBD1 as a possible D gene (5 bases). CDR1 is SGHVS and CDR2 is FQNEAQ in the germline V gene. CDR3 length: 13 amino acids. The V and J ends lost 1 base and 5 bases respectively, with 8 bases between them. The CDR3, as DNA: TGTGCCAGCAGCTTAGTCAGGGATACTGAAGCTTTCTTT. This codes for CASSLVRDTEAFF.

This clone has only one observation. V and J are TRBV19 and TRBJ1-1; tentative D call: TRBD1 (6 bases). Germline V lookup: CDR1 LNHDA, CDR2 SQIVND (reference sequence). Trimming cost V 3 bases and J 6 bases, with 20 bases left between them. This CDR3 has 16 amino acids. The CDR3 region has the DNA TGTGCCAGTAGTATGGGGAGGGGGTTTTGGTCCGCTGAAGCTTTCTTT. Encoded protein: CASSMGRGFWSAEAFF. Full variable domain (outside the CDR3, taken from reference TRBV19 and TRBJ1-1): DGGITQSPKYLFRKEGQNVTLSCEQNLNHDAMYWYRQDPGQGLRLIYYSQIVNDFQKGDIAEGYSVSREKKESFPLTVTSAQKNPTAFYLCASSMGRGFWSAEAFFGQGTRLTVV.

The chain uses TRBV6-1 and TRBJ1-1; D is unclear. CDR3 size: 14 residues. The germline V gene has CDR1 MNHNS and CDR2 SASEGT. Trimming pared 2 bases from V and 4 bases from J, leaving 11 bases between. CDR3 loop: CASSERGEGTEAFF. The CDR3, as DNA: TGTGCCAGCAGTGAACGGGGAGAGGGCACTGAAGCTTTCTTT.

With respect to this clone: Other nucleotide sequences in the sample specify the same CDR3. The chain links TRBV2 to TRBJ2-3, with TRBD2 matching over 9 bases. V lost 6 bases and J lost 1; bases outside the gene matches: 5. Germline V gene data show CDR1 as SNHLY and CDR2 as FYNNEI. CDR3 length: 15 amino acids. This CDR3 is CASSSLAGGTDTQYF. The CDR3 region has the DNA TGTGCCAGCAGCTCACTAGCGGGCGGCACAGATACGCAGTATTTT.

This CDR3 is CASSSGLALGTQYF. The CDR3 nucleotides read TGTGCCAGCAGTAGTGGACTAGCCCTCGGGACCCAGTACTTC. V is TRBV6-1 and J is TRBJ2-5; TRBD2 agrees at 8 bases. Germline V gives CDR1 MNHNS, CDR2 SASEGT. Trimming removed 5 bases from V and 7 bases from J; junction bases left unmatched: 9. The length of the CDR3 is 14 residues.

The V and J genes are TRBV6-1 and TRBJ1-2; 7 bases match TRBD1. The V gene's germline CDR1 is MNHNS and CDR2 SASEGT. The CDR3 totals 12 residues. Germline trimming cut 10 bases from V and 6 bases from J; bases unmatched to any gene: 8. The CDR3 DNA sequence: TGTGCCACCTCGACAGGGCAGAATGGCTACACCTTC. Translation gives CATSTGQNGYTF.

Written as DNA, the CDR3 is TGTGCCAGCAGCCCTCGACAGGGGGCCGGGGACATTCAGTACTTC. Protein sequence: CASSPRQGAGDIQYF. The rearrangement links TRBV27 to TRBJ2-4, with 10 bases aligning to TRBD1. With V trimmed by 6 bases and J by 8 bases, 10 bases remained unmatched. Germline CDR1 MNHEY, CDR2 SMNVEV (reference sequence). This CDR3 has 15 residues.

This clone was seen a few times. The V call is TRBV29-1, the J call TRBJ2-3; 8 positions match TRBD1. The ends lost 1 base at V and 1 base at J; junction bases unmatched: 4. The CDR3 has 15 amino acids. CDR1 and CDR2 from the germline V gene are SQVTM and ANQGSEA. The CDR3 nucleotides are TGCAGCGTTGAAGCGACAGGGGTAGGCACAGATACGCAGTATTTT. Its translation is CSVEATGVGTDTQYF.

The rearrangement joins TRBV28 to TRBJ1-3, with TRBD1 as a possible D gene (6 bases). The V end was cut by 10 bases, the J end by 4 bases, with 14 bases between. This CDR3 region has 13 residues. Germline CDR1 and CDR2: MDHEN and SYDVKM. In DNA, the CDR3 is TGTGCCATCGGGAGGGGGTCCGGAAACACCATATATTTT. Protein: CAIGRGSGNTIYF.

This clone turned up a few times. Its ends do not fully match the called genes, so a read error is possible. The chain recombines TRBV4-1 with TRBJ1-3; possibly TRBD1 for D (6 bases). Germline CDR1 and CDR2: MGHRA and YSYEKL. CDR3 size: 16 residues. The CDR3 here is CTSSQGMTGSGNTIYF. The CDR3 DNA reads as TGCACCAGCAGCCAGGGAATGACAGGCTCTGGAAACACCATATATTTT.

This clone has a handful of counts. The chain links TRBV4-3 to TRBJ1-1; no reliable D call. Trimming stripped 1 base from V and 0 bases from J, with 3 bases between. Germline V CDR1 and CDR2: LGHNA, YSLEER. This CDR3 region has 13 residues. The CDR3 region is CASSQGVNTEAFF. DNA for the CDR3: TGCGCCAGCAGCCAAGGCGTGAACACTGAAGCTTTCTTT.